Presented here are 14 T cell receptor beta chains from one specimen sequenced in a study of sequential checkpoint blockade in melanoma. Treatment in this sample: randomized to nivolumab then ipilimumab (arm A) or the reverse (arm B). Generated by immunoSEQ multiplex PCR, the TCRdb table keeps only in-frame clones and is missing some. The table has about 13,000 clones, around 25% seen once. Sequenced material: tumor tissue (inferred from file names), taken from a patient given nivolumab and ipilimumab in sequence. The receptors stem from a human donor with melanoma.

This clone was counted a single time. The V call is TRBV5-1, the J call TRBJ2-1; 10 nucleotides match TRBD2. Trimming took 3 bases from V and 3 from J; bases not matched to a gene: 0. CDR1 SGHRS and CDR2 YFSETQ come from the germline V gene. The CDR3 contains 14 residues. CDR3 nucleotides: TGCGCCAGCAGCTCTAGCGGGGGCTACAATGAGCAGTTCTTC. This gives the protein CASSSSGGYNEQFF.

This clone was observed a handful of times. The V call is TRBV6-8, the J call TRBJ2-7; 9 nucleotides line up with TRBD1. The J segment lost 5 bases and the V segment lost 8 bases, leaving 4 bases of the junction unmatched. Germline V gene lookup returns CDR1 MNHGY and CDR2 SAAAGT. The CDR3 is made up of 12 amino acids. The CDR3 sequence: CASLGDRDEQYF. The CDR3 DNA follows: TGTGCCAGCCTAGGGGACAGGGACGAGCAGTACTTC.

V usage is TRBV9 and J usage is TRBJ2-5; D remains ambiguous. Germline V gene sequence: CDR1 SGDLS, CDR2 YYNGEE. The CDR3 covers 14 residues. V dropped 4 bases and J dropped 5 bases, with 15 bases sitting between them. CDR3 region: CASSPRPDTETQYF. The CDR3 nucleotides are TGTGCCAGCAGCCCGCGACCCGACACTGAGACCCAGTACTTC.

The gene calls are TRBV5-1 and TRBJ1-4; a weak D match, TRBD1 (6 bases). This CDR3 spans 14 amino acids. V was trimmed by 4 bases and J by 6 bases, leaving 13 bases between them. The germline V gene encodes CDR1 SGHRS and CDR2 YFSETQ. CDR3 DNA sequence: TGCGCCAGCAGCCCTGCAGGGGTGGATGAAAAACTGTTTTTT. This codes for CASSPAGVDEKLFF.

This clone was recorded a few times. The chain couples TRBV9 to TRBJ2-2; the match to TRBD1 covers 8 bases. The CDR3 runs 18 residues. The V gene end was trimmed by 4 bases and the J gene end by 2 bases; junction bases not matched to a gene: 13. Per germline, CDR1 SGDLS and CDR2 YYNGEE. Here the CDR3 DNA reads TGTGCCAGCAGCTTACCTTCAGGGGGCGAGCGAAACACCGGGGAGCTGTTTTTT. Translation: CASSLPSGGERNTGELFF.

The chain has TRBV28 and TRBJ1-1; 8 bases align to TRBD1. This CDR3 is 14 amino acids long. CDR1 and CDR2 from the germline V gene are MDHEN and SYDVKM. V lost 5 bases, J lost 6 bases, and 8 bases stayed unmatched. CDR3 nucleotides: TGTGCCAGCAGTGCCATGGACAGGGTACCTGAAGCTTTCTTT. Amino acids: CASSAMDRVPEAFF.

This clone was recorded a few times. This chain joins TRBV4-1 and TRBJ2-1; no definite D call. There are 18 residues in the CDR3. The V gene lost 3 bases and the J gene lost 4 bases, with 22 bases spanning the gap. From germline, CDR1 is MGHRA and CDR2 YSYEKL. For the CDR3, the DNA is TGCGCCAGCAGCCACCTAACCTCGGACGGAATCCTTTACAATGAGCAGTTCTTC. It yields the protein CASSHLTSDGILYNEQFF.

This clone is medium-sized. The genes are TRBV11-3 and TRBJ2-1; 13 positions match TRBD2. V lost 5 bases and J lost 6; bases outside the gene matches: 10. The germline gives CDR1 SGHNT, CDR2 YENEEA. The CDR3 covers 17 residues. CDR3 protein: CASSERTSGRLSNEQFF. The CDR3 DNA follows: TGTGCCAGCAGCGAGAGGACTAGCGGGAGATTAAGCAATGAGCAGTTCTTC.

The chain joins TRBV12-5 to TRBJ2-7, with unresolved D. Trimming removed 7 bases at V and 2 bases at J, with 18 bases between. CDR1 LGHNT and CDR2 FRNRAP come from the germline V gene. This CDR3 spans 15 amino acids. The CDR3 here is CASARVFSDPYEQYF. CDR3 coding DNA: TGTGCTAGTGCCAGAGTTTTTTCCGATCCCTACGAGCAGTACTTC.

V usage is TRBV5-1 and J usage is TRBJ1-1, with D hard to call. Germline loops: CDR1 SGHRS, CDR2 YFSETQ. The CDR3 loop spans 15 amino acids. Trimming shortened V by 2 bases and J by 0 bases, and 11 bases separated the two germline ends. The CDR3 protein is CASSFDTPVNTEAFF. In DNA, the CDR3 is TGCGCCAGCAGCTTCGATACCCCCGTGAACACTGAAGCTTTCTTT. The full variable domain, its missing parts supplied by reference TRBV5-1 and TRBJ1-1, is KAGVTQTPRYLIKTRGQQVTLSCSPISGHRSVSWYQQTPGQGLQFLFEYFSETQRNKGNFPGRFSGRQFSNSRSEMNVSTLELGDSALYLCASSFDTPVNTEAFFGQGTRLTVV.

In its sample, this clone was seen many times. The genes are TRBV7-6 and TRBJ1-5; D call uncertain. Trimming removed 4 bases from V and 0 bases from J, with 10 bases in between. Germline V lookup: CDR1 SGHVS, CDR2 FNYEAQ. This CDR3 has 15 amino acids. The CDR3 DNA follows: TGTGCCAGCAGCTCTATGGTTTATAGCAATCAGCCCCAGCATTTT. It yields the protein CASSSMVYSNQPQHF.

By share, this clone ranks as medium-sized. The chain links TRBV11-3 to TRBJ2-7; TRBD2 matches 8 bases. The CDR3 has 15 amino acids. V was pared by 8 bases and J by 1 base, with 10 bases of the junction left unmatched. Per the germline V gene, CDR1 is SGHNT and CDR2 is YENEEA. The CDR3 loop reads CASEGIAGRSYEQYF. The CDR3 DNA follows: TGTGCCAGCGAGGGCATAGCGGGAAGGTCCTACGAGCAGTACTTC.

The chain is built from TRBV29-1 and TRBJ2-6; D is undetermined. V lost 5 bases and J 2 bases, leaving 10 bases between the germline ends. Germline assignment: CDR1 SQVTM and CDR2 ANQGSEA. This CDR3 is built from 14 residues. CDR3 residues: CSVHVDAGANVLTF. CDR3 nucleotides: TGCAGCGTTCACGTAGACGCTGGGGCCAACGTCCTGACTTTC.

This clone showed up just a few times. This chain uses TRBV11-3 with TRBJ2-7; TRBD1 aligns across 7 bases. Germline CDR1 and CDR2: SGHNT and YENEEA. Trimming at V came to 5 bases and at J to 2 bases, leaving 12 bases not matched to a gene. The CDR3 has 16 amino acids. CDR3 amino acids: CASSPATGMMPYEQYF. CDR3 coding DNA: TGTGCCAGCAGCCCGGCGACAGGGATGATGCCCTACGAGCAGTACTTC.